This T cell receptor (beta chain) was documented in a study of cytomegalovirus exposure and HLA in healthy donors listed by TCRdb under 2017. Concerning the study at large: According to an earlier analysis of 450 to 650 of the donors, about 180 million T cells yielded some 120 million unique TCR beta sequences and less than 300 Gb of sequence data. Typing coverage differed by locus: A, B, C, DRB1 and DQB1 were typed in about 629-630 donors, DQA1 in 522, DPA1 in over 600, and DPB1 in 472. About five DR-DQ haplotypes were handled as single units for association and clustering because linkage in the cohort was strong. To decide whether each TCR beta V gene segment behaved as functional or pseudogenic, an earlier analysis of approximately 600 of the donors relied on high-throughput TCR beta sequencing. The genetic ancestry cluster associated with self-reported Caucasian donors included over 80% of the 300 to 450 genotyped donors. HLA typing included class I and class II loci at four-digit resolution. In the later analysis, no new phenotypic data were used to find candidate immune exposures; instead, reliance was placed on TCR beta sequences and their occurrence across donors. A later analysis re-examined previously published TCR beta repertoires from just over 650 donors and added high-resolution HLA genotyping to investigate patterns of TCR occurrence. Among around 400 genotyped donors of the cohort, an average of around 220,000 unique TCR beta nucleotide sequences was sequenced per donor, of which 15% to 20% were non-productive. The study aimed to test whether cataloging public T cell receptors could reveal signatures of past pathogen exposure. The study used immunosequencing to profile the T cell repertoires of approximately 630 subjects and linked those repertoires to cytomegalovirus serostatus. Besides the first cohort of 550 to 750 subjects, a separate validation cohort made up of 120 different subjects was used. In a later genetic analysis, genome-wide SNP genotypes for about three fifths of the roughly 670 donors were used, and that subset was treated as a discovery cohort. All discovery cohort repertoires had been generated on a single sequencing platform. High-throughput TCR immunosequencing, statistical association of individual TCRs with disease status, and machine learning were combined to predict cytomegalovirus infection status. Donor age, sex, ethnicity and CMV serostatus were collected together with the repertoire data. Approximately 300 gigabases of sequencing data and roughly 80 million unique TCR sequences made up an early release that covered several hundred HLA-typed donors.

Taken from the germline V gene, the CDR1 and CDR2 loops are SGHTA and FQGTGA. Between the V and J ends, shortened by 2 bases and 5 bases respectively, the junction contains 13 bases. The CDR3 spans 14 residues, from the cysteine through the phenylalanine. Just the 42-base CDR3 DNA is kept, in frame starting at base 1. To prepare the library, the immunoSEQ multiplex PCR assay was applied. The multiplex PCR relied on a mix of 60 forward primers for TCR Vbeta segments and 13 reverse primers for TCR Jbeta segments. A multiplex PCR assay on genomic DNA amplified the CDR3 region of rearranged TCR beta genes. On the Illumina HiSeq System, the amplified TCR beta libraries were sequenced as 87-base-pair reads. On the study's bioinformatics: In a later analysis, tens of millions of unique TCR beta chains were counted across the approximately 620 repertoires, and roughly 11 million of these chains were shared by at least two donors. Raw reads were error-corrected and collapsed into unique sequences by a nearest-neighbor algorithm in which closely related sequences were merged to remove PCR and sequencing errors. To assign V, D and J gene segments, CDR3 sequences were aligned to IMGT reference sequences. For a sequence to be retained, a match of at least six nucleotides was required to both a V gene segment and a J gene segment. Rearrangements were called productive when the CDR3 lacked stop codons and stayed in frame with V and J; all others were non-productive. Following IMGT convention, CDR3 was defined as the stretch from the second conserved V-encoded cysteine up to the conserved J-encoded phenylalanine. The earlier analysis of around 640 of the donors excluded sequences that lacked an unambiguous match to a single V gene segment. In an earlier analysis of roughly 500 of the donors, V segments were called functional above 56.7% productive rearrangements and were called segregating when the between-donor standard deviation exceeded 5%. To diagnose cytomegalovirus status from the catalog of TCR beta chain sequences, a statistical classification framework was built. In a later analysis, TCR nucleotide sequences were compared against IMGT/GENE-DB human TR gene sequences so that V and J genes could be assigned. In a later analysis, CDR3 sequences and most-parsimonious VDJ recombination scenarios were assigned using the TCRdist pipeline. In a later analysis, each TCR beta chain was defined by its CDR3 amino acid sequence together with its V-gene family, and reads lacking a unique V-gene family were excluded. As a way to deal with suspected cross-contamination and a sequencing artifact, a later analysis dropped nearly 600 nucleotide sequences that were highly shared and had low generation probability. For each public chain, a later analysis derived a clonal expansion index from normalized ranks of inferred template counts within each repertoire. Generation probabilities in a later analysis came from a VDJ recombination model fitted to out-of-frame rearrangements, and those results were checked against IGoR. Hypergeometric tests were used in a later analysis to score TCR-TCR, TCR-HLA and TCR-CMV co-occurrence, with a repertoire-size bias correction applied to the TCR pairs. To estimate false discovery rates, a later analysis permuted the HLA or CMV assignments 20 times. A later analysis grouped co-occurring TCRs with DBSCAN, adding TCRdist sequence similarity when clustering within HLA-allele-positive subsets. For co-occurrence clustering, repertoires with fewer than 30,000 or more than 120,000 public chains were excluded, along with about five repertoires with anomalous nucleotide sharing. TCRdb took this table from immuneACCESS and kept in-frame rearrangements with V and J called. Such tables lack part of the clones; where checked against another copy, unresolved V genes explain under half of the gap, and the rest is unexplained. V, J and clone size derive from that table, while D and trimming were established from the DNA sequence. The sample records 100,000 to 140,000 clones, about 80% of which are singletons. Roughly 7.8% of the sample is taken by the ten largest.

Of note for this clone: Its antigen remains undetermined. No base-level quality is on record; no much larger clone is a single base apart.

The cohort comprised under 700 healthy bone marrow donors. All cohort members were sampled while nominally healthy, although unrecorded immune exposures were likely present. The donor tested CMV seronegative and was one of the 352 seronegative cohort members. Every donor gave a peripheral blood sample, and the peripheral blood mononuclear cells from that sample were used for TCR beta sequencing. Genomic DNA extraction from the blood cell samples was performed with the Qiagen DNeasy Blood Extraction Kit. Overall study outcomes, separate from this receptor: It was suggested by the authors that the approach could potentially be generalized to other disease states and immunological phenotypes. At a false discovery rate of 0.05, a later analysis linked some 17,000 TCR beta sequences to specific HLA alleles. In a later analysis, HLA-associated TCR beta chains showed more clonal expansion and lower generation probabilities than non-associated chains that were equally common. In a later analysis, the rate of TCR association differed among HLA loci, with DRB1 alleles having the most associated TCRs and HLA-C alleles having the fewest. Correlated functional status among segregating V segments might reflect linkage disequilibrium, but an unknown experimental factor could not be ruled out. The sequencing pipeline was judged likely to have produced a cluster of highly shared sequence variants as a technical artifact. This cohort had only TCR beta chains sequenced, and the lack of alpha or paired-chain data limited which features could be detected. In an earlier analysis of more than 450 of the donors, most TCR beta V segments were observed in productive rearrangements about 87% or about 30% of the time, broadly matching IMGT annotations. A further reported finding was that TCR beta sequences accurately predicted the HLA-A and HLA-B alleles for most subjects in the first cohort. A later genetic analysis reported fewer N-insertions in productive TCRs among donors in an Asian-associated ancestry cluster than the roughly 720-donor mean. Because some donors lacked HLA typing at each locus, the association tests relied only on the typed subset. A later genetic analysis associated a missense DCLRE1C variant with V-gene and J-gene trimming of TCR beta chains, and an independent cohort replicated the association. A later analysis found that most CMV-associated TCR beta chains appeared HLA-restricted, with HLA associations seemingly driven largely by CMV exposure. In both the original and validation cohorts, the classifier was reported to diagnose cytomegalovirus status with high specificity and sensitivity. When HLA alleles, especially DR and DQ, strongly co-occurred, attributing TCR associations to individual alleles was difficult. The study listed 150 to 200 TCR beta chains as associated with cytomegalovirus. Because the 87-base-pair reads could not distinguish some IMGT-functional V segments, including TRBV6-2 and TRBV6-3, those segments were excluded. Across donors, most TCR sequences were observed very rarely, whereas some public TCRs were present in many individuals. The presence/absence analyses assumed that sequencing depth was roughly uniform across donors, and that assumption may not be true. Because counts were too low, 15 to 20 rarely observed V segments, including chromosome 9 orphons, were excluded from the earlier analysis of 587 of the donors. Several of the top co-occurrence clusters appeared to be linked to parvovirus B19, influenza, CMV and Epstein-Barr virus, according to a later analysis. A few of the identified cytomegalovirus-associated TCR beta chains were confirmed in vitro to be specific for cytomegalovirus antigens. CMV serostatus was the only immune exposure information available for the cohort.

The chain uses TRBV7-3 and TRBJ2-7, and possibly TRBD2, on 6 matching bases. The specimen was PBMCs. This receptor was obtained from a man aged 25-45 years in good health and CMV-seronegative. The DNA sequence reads TGTGCCAGCAGCTTAGCGGGGAACCGAGACGAGCAGTACTTC. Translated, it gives CASSLAGNRDEQYF.